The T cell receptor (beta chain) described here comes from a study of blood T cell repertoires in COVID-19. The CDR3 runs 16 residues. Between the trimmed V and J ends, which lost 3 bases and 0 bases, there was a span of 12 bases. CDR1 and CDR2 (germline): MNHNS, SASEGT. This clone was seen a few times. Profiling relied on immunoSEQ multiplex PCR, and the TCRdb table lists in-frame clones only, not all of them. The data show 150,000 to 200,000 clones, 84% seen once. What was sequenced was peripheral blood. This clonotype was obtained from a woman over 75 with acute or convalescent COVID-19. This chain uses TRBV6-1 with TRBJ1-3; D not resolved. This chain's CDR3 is CASSDSLRASGNTIYF. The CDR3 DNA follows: TGTGCCAGCAGTGATTCTTTGAGGGCCTCTGGAAACACCATATATTTT.